One sample yielded the 20 T cell receptor beta chains listed below, sequenced in a study of identical twins. In TCRdb, the 5' RACE reads were re-called with MiXCR into one record per CDR3 protein. The sample lists approximately 600,000 distinct CDR3 sequences, around a tenth occurring once. The sample was also linked to a second study, of yellow fever vaccine responses in identical twins.

Sequencing used PBMCs. Source of these receptors: a woman under 30 in good health.

This clonotype has only a few counts. The V gene is TRBV12-3 or TRBV12-4, the J gene TRBJ2-3; 7 nucleotides agree with TRBD1. V shed 4 bases and J 0 bases; nucleotides not matched to a gene: 10. The CDR3 length is 17 residues. The CDR3 sequence: CASSYPMTGTSTDTQYF. In DNA, the CDR3 is TGTGCCAGCAGTTACCCGATGACAGGGACAAGCACAGATACGCAGTATTTT.

The table lists this clonotype with a count of one. CDR3 sequence reads: CASSQTGIFQETQYF. The CDR3 coding sequence is TGTGCCAGCAGCCAAACAGGGATCTTCCAAGAGACCCAGTACTTC. The gene calls are TRBV3-1 and TRBJ2-5; D is perhaps TRBD1 (6 bases). The CDR3 is 15 amino acids. V lost 2 bases and J 1 base, leaving 11 bases between the germline ends. The germline V gene has CDR1 LGHDT and CDR2 YNNKEL (reference sequence).

The sample holds a few counts of this clonotype. The rearrangement links TRBV4-2 to TRBJ2-2; TRBD2 aligns across 9 bases. Looked up from germline, CDR1 is LGHNA and CDR2 is YNFKEQ. V shed 2 bases, J shed 4 bases, and the junction held 11 bases outside the gene matches. The CDR3 is 18 amino acids. The CDR3 DNA follows: TGTGCCAGCAGCCAATTTGCGGCGGGAGGGCCGAGCACCGGGGAGCTGTTTTTT. As protein: CASSQFAAGGPSTGELFF.

This clonotype was picked up a small number of times. This chain connects TRBV3-1 to TRBJ2-2, with a possible D match to TRBD1 (5 bases). This CDR3 has 19 amino acids. Germline V lookup: CDR1 LGHDT, CDR2 YNNKEL (reference sequence). V gave up 0 bases and J gave up 0 bases, with 17 bases separating them. The CDR3 nucleotides are TGTGCCAGCAGCCAAGACGCCCCAGGGCGGCGATCGAACACCGGGGAGCTGTTTTTT. This gives the protein CASSQDAPGRRSNTGELFF.

This clonotype has at least ten counts. The chain couples TRBV7-6 to TRBJ2-5; perhaps D is TRBD1 or TRBD2 (7 bases each). The CDR3 runs 17 residues. Trimming removed 5 bases at V and 4 bases at J, with 23 bases between. Germline V CDR1 and CDR2: SGHVS, FNYEAQ. In nucleotides, the CDR3 is TGTGCCAGCAGCCTCCTCCAGGGGGGGGTCAAAGGAGAGACCCAGTACTTC. Translating it yields CASSLLQGGVKGETQYF.

This clonotype was counted many times. The chain is built from TRBV20-1 and TRBJ2-4; D is unresolved. Germline V lookup: CDR1 DFQATT, CDR2 SNEGSKA (reference sequence). V lost 0 bases to trimming and J lost 0 bases, with 9 bases between them. CDR3 size: 15 residues. CDR3 nucleotides: TGCAGTGCTAGAGATTTACCCCAAGCCAAAAACATTCAGTACTTC. Translating gives CSARDLPQAKNIQYF.

The table lists this clonotype with a few counts. The chain has TRBV7-3 and TRBJ2-1; 11 nucleotides match TRBD2. This CDR3 is built from 16 residues. Per germline, CDR1 SGHTA and CDR2 FQGTGA. The J segment lost 6 bases and the V segment lost 0 bases, leaving 4 bases of the junction unmatched. CDR3 coding DNA: TGTGCCAGCAGCTTAACTAGCGGGGGGGTAGGCAATGAGCAGTTCTTC. This translates into CASSLTSGGVGNEQFF.

The J gene is TRBJ2-1, the V gene TRBV20-1, with no clear D. Germline V gene sequence: CDR1 DFQATT, CDR2 SNEGSKA (reference sequence). The V end was cut by 5 bases, the J end by 2 bases, with 13 bases between. The CDR3 is 14 residues long. The CDR3: CSAHRTQTYNEQFF. In DNA, the CDR3 is TGCAGTGCTCATCGAACCCAAACCTACAATGAGCAGTTCTTC.

This clonotype was counted a few times. The chain joins TRBV20-1 to TRBJ2-1, with 7 bases lining up with TRBD2. The CDR3 extends over 15 amino acids. The V gene's germline CDR1 is DFQATT and CDR2 SNEGSKA (reference sequence). The V and J ends lost 5 bases and 2 bases, in that order; junction bases with no gene match: 9. The CDR3 region is CSAPEGAGTYNEQFF. The CDR3 bases are TGCAGTGCTCCCGAGGGAGCGGGGACCTACAATGAGCAGTTCTTC.

In its sample, this clonotype was seen many times. The chain carries TRBV29-1 and TRBJ2-1; 10 nucleotides match TRBD2. J gave up 10 bases and V 6 bases, and 6 bases lay outside the gene matches. Germline-derived CDR1 and CDR2 are SQVTM and ANQGSEA. The CDR3 runs 12 residues. CDR3 DNA sequence: TGCAGCGTAGAACGGGGACTAGCGGAGCAGTTCTTC. Protein: CSVERGLAEQFF.

This clonotype occurred a few times. The chain has TRBV10-3 and TRBJ1-5; no definite D call. The germline V gene encodes CDR1 ENHRY and CDR2 SYGVKD. This CDR3 comprises 15 residues. Trimming removed 2 bases from V and 4 bases from J, with 12 bases in between. As DNA, the CDR3 is TGTGCCATCAGTGAGCGGAAGTGGAGTAATCAGCCCCAGCATTTT. Protein: CAISERKWSNQPQHF.

This clonotype was counted between two and nine times. This chain uses TRBV6-2 or TRBV6-3 with TRBJ2-5; D is uncertain. V lost 7 bases to trimming and J lost 5 bases, with 17 bases between them. Germline CDR1 is MNHEY and CDR2 is SVGEGT. The CDR3 covers 14 residues. CDR3 DNA sequence: TGTGCCAGCACCCAGAAACCGGCTGGGGAGACCCAGTACTTC. Encoded protein: CASTQKPAGETQYF.

This clonotype was recorded many times. The CDR3 DNA reads TGCAGTGCTCCCCAACCCCTAGCATATGGCACAGATACGCAGTATTTT. Translation gives CSAPQPLAYGTDTQYF. The gene calls are TRBV20-1 and TRBJ2-3, with D tentatively TRBD2 (5 bases). The CDR3 is made up of 16 amino acids. CDR1 and CDR2 from the germline V gene are DFQATT and SNEGSKA (reference sequence). Deletions cut 5 bases from V and 1 base from J, with 19 bases between.

The chain combines TRBV29-1 with TRBJ2-1; 13 positions agree with TRBD2. This CDR3 is 17 amino acids long. From germline, CDR1 is SQVTM and CDR2 ANQGSEA. The V and J ends lost 7 bases and 9 bases, in that order; junction bases with no gene match: 18. The CDR3 protein is CSANSGAPLAGGGEQFF. DNA of the CDR3: TGCAGCGCTAACTCTGGGGCCCCACTAGCGGGAGGGGGTGAGCAGTTCTTC.

In this sample, this clonotype turned up many times. The rearrangement joins TRBV29-1 to TRBJ2-2; TRBD1 matches 10 bases. Germline V lookup: CDR1 SQVTM, CDR2 ANQGSEA. Germline trimming cut 6 bases from V and 0 bases from J; bases unmatched to any gene: 7. This CDR3 has 16 residues. This CDR3 reads CSVADRGRSNTGELFF. Written as DNA, the CDR3 is TGCAGCGTGGCGGACAGGGGGAGATCGAACACCGGGGAGCTGTTTTTT.

This clonotype has a count of ten or more. This chain links TRBV5-1 with TRBJ2-7; 8 positions agree with TRBD1. The V gene end was trimmed by 4 bases and the J gene end by 6 bases; junction bases not matched to a gene: 6. From germline, CDR1 is SGHRS and CDR2 YFSETQ. This CDR3 is 13 amino acids long. The CDR3 DNA reads as TGCGCCAGCAGCGAGGACAGGGTAGGCGAGCAGTACTTC. Its protein is CASSEDRVGEQYF.

This clonotype was recorded a few times. This chain uses TRBV4-3 with TRBJ2-1, with 14 bases matching TRBD2. Germline V gene lookup returns CDR1 LGHNA and CDR2 YSLEER. The V and J ends lost 2 bases and 3 bases, in that order; junction bases with no gene match: 12. CDR3 length equals 20 residues. The CDR3 region is CASSQPGLAGALRDYNEQFF. CDR3 sequence (DNA): TGCGCCAGCAGCCAACCGGGACTAGCGGGAGCCCTCCGAGACTACAATGAGCAGTTCTTC.

This clonotype appeared a few times. This chain links TRBV4-3 with TRBJ2-3; D is uncertain. CDR1 is LGHNA, CDR2 YSLEER, per germline. Trimming cost V 1 base and J 4 bases, with 9 bases left between them. This CDR3 comprises 14 residues. DNA of the CDR3: TGCGCCAGCAGCCAAGCTCAGTTCCCAGATACGCAGTATTTT. Protein sequence: CASSQAQFPDTQYF.

This clonotype was detected a few times. The CDR3 spells CSARVGGMNTEAFF. For the CDR3, the DNA is TGCAGTGCTAGGGTCGGGGGAATGAACACTGAAGCTTTCTTT. The chain recombines TRBV20-1 with TRBJ1-1, with a possible D match to TRBD1 (5 bases). The CDR3 length is 14 residues. V was trimmed by 3 bases and J by 0 bases, leaving 11 bases between them. CDR1 DFQATT and CDR2 SNEGSKA come from the germline V gene (reference sequence).

The chain joins TRBV7-8 to TRBJ2-3; 10 bases agree with TRBD1. This CDR3 has 18 residues. With 1 base clipped from V and 1 base from J, the junction kept 8 bases outside the gene matches. Germline assignment: CDR1 SGHVS and CDR2 FQNEAQ. This CDR3 reads CASSLGTGGGDGTDTQYF. The CDR3 DNA sequence: TGTGCCAGCAGCTTAGGGACAGGGGGGGGAGACGGCACAGATACGCAGTATTTT. The full variable domain, its missing parts supplied by reference TRBV7-8 and TRBJ2-3, is GAGVSQSPRYKVAKRGQDVALRCDPISGHVSLFWYQQALGQGPEFLTYFQNEAQLDKSGLPSDRFFAERPEGSVSTLKIQRTQQEDSAVYLCASSLGTGGGDGTDTQYFGPGTRLTVL.